This entry lists 10 T cell receptor beta chains sequenced from one sample in a study of T cell changes during pregnancy in multiple sclerosis. Using immunoSEQ multiplex PCR, the repertoire was profiled, and TCRdb retains in-frame clones only, with some absent. The sample includes fewer than 15,000 clones, 85% to 90% of them seen just once. Sample: CD8+ T cells from peripheral blood mononuclear cells, taken in the first trimester of pregnancy. Every receptor here comes from a female donor with multiple sclerosis, enrolled in a pregnancy study.

The chain joins TRBV11-3 to TRBJ2-7; D is possibly TRBD1 (5 bases). This CDR3 contains 13 residues. V was clipped by 5 bases and J by 3 bases, with 11 bases between them. Germline V gene sequence: CDR1 SGHNT, CDR2 YENEEA. The CDR3 DNA sequence: TGTGCCAGCAGCAAACACGACAGCTACGAGCAGTACTTC. Translation gives CASSKHDSYEQYF.

The rearrangement uses TRBV7-9 and TRBJ2-7, with D perhaps matching TRBD2 (5 bases). This CDR3 contains 14 residues. Trimming stripped 5 bases from V and 7 bases from J, with 18 bases between. The germline CDR1 and CDR2 sequences are SEHNR and FQNEAQ (reference sequence). The CDR3 DNA is TGTGCCAGCAGCCCCGGGGTTACCTCGGGGGAGCAGTACTTC. Encoded protein: CASSPGVTSGEQYF.

The chain has TRBV5-1 and TRBJ2-1; a possible D gene is TRBD2 (7 bases). The V gene's germline CDR1 is SGHRS and CDR2 YFSETQ. The CDR3 sequence is 15 residues long. Between the trimmed V and J ends, which lost 0 bases and 6 bases, there was a span of 13 bases. Written as DNA, the CDR3 is TGCGCCAGCAGCTTGGGAGGGGGGGCCGTCAATGAGCAGTTCTTC. Amino acids: CASSLGGGAVNEQFF.

CDR3 bases: TGTGCCAGCAGCTTAGGACAGATCGCGGGCTACACCTTC. This encodes CASSLGQIAGYTF. The rearrangement uses TRBV5-6 and TRBJ1-2, with TRBD1 as a possible D gene (6 bases). V was trimmed by 2 bases and J by 8 bases, leaving 13 bases between them. Germline V gene data show CDR1 as SGHDT and CDR2 as YYEEEE. The CDR3 has 13 residues. Supplemented by reference TRBV5-6 and TRBJ1-2, the full variable domain reads DAGVTQSPTHLIKTRGQQVTLRCSPKSGHDTVSWYQQALGQGPQFIFQYYEEEERQRGNFPDRFSGHQFPNYSSELNVNALLLGDSALYLCASSLGQIAGYTFGSGTRLTVV.

The rearrangement uses TRBV11-2 and TRBJ1-5; TRBD1 matches 9 bases. Germline V gives CDR1 SGHAT, CDR2 FQNNGV. This CDR3 comprises 15 residues. V lost 4 bases and J lost 6; bases outside the gene matches: 7. CDR3 in amino acids: CASSYHRGLGQPQHF. The CDR3 region has the DNA TGTGCCAGCAGCTATCACAGGGGGCTAGGTCAGCCCCAGCATTTT.

The CDR3 DNA reads TGTGCCAGCAGCATCGGACTAGCGGGAAGCTACGAGCAGTACTTC. It is translated as CASSIGLAGSYEQYF. The chain employs TRBV13 and TRBJ2-7, with 12 nucleotides matching TRBD2. J lost 3 bases, V lost 5 bases, and 5 bases had no gene match. CDR1 and CDR2 (germline): PRHDT, FYEKMQ (reference sequence). CDR3 length: 15 amino acids.

This chain links TRBV9 with TRBJ1-2; D ambiguous. CDR3 length: 12 residues. CDR1 and CDR2 (germline): SGDLS, YYNGEE. V lost 2 bases and J 7 bases, leaving 9 bases between the germline ends. The CDR3 loop reads CASSVEDGGYTF. The CDR3, as DNA: TGTGCCAGCAGCGTGGAGGATGGTGGCTACACCTTC.

V gene TRBV4-1 combines with J gene TRBJ1-3; D is uncertain. The V gene lost 1 base and the J gene lost 4 bases, with 11 bases spanning the gap. The germline gives CDR1 MGHRA, CDR2 YSYEKL. The CDR3 covers 15 residues. CDR3 protein: CASSQARREGNTIYF. In nucleotides, the CDR3 is TGCGCCAGCAGCCAAGCCCGACGGGAAGGAAACACCATATATTTT.

J is TRBJ1-2 and V is TRBV19; 12 bases agree with TRBD1. Germline CDR1 is LNHDA and CDR2 is SQIVND (reference sequence). CDR3 length: 19 residues. The junction had 16 bases not matched to a gene; V was cut back by 1 base and J by 7 bases. CDR3 coding DNA: TGTGCCAGTAGTATAGTACTCCCTCGGGACAGGGGGCCGGTTCCTGGCTACACCTTC. Translation: CASSIVLPRDRGPVPGYTF.

This clone turned up a few times. V is TRBV19 and J is TRBJ2-2, with 10 nucleotides matching TRBD1. This CDR3 is built from 14 residues. J was trimmed by 4 bases and V by 9 bases; bases with no gene match: 5. Germline V gene sequence: CDR1 LNHDA, CDR2 SQIVND (reference sequence). The CDR3 DNA reads TGTGCCAGCGGGACAGGGGTGATCACCGGGGAGCTGTTTTTT. Protein product: CASGTGVITGELFF.